This entry features one T cell receptor (beta chain) sequence. The record originates from a study of Ad26.COV2.S vaccination and SARS-CoV-2 variants. V was pared by 5 bases and J by 6 bases, with 4 bases of the junction left unmatched. CDR1 and CDR2 (germline): SQVTM, ANQGSEA. The CDR3 covers 13 residues. Here immunoSEQ multiplex PCR was the method, and the copy in TCRdb shows in-frame clones only, minus some. The sample consists of 350,000 to 500,000 clones, approximately 92% of them appearing once. Treatment meaning: approximately 18 received Ad26.COV2.S at low or high dose, single or two shots; about five received placebo; per-sample allocation not given. Specimen acquisition occurred on day 63 following the initial vaccine or placebo injection.

The V and J genes are TRBV29-1 and TRBJ2-3; 11 bases line up with TRBD2. This receptor was obtained from a person aged 18-60 years who received the Ad26.COV2.S COVID-19 vaccine or a placebo. Here the sequenced sample was peripheral blood, taken in a trial of Ad26.COV2.S vaccine versus placebo. CDR3 amino acids: CSVSGTSGDTQYF. The CDR3 DNA is TGCAGCGTTTCCGGGACTAGCGGCGATACGCAGTATTTT.